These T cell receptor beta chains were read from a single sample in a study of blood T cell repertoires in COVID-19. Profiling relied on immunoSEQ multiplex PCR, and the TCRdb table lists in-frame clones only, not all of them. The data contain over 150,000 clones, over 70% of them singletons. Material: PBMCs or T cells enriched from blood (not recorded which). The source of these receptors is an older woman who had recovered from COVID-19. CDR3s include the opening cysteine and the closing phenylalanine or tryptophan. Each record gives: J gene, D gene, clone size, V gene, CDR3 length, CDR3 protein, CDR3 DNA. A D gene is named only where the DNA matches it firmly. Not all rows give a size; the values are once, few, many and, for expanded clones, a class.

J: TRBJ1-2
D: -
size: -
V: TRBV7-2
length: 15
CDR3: CASSFGDITGGGYTF
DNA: TGTGCCAGCAGCTTTGGCGATATCACCGGGGGTGGCTACACCTTC

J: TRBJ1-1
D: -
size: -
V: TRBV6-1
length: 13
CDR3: CASSEGRGTEAFF
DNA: TGTGCCAGCAGTGAAGGTCGAGGCACTGAAGCTTTCTTT

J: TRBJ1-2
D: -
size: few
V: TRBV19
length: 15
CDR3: CASSRLGASNYGYTF
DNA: TGTGCCAGTAGTAGGTTGGGGGCTTCTAACTATGGCTACACCTTC

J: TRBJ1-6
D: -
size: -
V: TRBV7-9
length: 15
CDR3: CASSWGHGLNSPLHF
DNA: TGTGCCAGCAGCTGGGGACACGGCCTTAATTCACCCCTCCACTTT

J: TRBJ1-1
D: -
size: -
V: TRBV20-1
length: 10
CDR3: CRDNSFEAFF
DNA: TGCAGAGACAACAGTTTCGAAGCTTTCTTT

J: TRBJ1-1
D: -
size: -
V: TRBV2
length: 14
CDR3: CASSERAGNTEAFF
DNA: TGTGCCAGCAGTGAACGAGCAGGCAACACTGAAGCTTTCTTT

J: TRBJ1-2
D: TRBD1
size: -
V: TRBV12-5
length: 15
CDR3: CASGLVPGGGYGYTF
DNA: TGTGCTAGTGGTTTGGTCCCAGGGGGCGGCTATGGCTACACCTTC

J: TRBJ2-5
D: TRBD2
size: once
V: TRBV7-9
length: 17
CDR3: CASSLVRTSGGGETQYF
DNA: TGTGCCAGCAGCTTAGTAAGGACTAGCGGGGGCGGGGAGACCCAGTACTTC

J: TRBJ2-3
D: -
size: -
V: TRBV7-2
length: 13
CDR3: CASSAWGGGSQYF
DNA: TGTGCCAGCAGCGCCTGGGGTGGGGGGTCGCAGTATTTT

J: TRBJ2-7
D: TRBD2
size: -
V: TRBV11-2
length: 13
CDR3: CATSGSGGHEQYF
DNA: TGTGCCACCTCGGGTAGCGGGGGGCACGAGCAGTACTTC

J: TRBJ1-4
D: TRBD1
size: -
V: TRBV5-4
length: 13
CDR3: CASSYGTEEKLFF
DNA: TGTGCCAGCAGCTACGGGACAGAGGAAAAACTGTTTTTT

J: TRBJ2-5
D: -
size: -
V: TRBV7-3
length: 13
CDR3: CASSDYPGKTQYF
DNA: TGTGCCAGCAGCGACTACCCGGGGAAGACCCAGTACTTC

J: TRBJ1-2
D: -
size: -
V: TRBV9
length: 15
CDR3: CASSVSRKENYGYTF
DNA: TGTGCCAGCAGCGTATCCCGCAAGGAGAACTATGGCTACACCTTC

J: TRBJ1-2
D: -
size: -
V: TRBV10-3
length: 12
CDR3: CAISLSGDGYTF
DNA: TGTGCCATCAGCCTATCAGGGGATGGCTACACCTTC

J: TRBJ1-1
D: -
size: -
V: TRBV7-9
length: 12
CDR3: CASSHREKEAFF
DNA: TGTGCCAGCAGCCACAGGGAAAAAGAAGCTTTCTTT

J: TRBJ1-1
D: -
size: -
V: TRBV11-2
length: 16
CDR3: CASSLVFGIMNTEAFF
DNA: TGTGCCAGCAGCTTAGTGTTCGGGATCATGAACACTGAAGCTTTCTTT

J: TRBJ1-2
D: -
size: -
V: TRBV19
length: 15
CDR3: CASTALLGAGYGYTF
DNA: TGTGCCAGTACGGCTCTTTTAGGGGCAGGCTATGGCTACACCTTC

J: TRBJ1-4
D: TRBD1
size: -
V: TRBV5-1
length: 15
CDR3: CASSSQGGTNEKLFF
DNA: TGCGCCAGCAGCTCACAGGGGGGGACTAATGAAAAACTGTTTTTT

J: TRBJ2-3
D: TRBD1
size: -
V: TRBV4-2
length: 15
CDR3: CASSQADRETDTQYF
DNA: TGTGCCAGCAGCCAAGCGGACAGGGAAACAGATACGCAGTATTTT

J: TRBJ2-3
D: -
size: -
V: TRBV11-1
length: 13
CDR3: CASSTRRGGAQYF
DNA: TGTGCCAGCAGCACGCGACGAGGGGGGGCGCAGTATTTT

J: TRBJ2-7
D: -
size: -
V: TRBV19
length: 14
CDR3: CASSIVGGSYEQYF
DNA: TGTGCCAGTAGTATAGTAGGAGGGAGCTACGAGCAGTACTTC

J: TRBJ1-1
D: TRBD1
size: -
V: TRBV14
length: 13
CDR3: CASRLDRVGEAFF
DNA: TGTGCCAGCAGACTAGACAGGGTCGGTGAAGCTTTCTTT

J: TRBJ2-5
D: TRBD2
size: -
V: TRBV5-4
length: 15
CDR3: CASSLSGGAFETQYF
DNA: TGTGCCAGCAGCTTAAGCGGGGGGGCTTTTGAGACCCAGTACTTC

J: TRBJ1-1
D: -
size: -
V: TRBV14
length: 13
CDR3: CASSLRGITEAFF
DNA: TGTGCCAGCAGCCTCAGGGGAATCACTGAAGCTTTCTTT

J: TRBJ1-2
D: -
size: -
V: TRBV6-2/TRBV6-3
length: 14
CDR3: CASSYGSTNYGYTF
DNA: TGTGCCAGCAGTTACGGCAGTACTAACTATGGCTACACCTTC

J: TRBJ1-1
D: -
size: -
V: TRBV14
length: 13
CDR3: CASSPGGVTEAFF
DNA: TGTGCCAGCAGCCCGGGGGGTGTCACTGAAGCTTTCTTT

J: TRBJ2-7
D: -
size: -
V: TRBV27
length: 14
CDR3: CASSFSGGAREQYF
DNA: TGTGCCAGCAGTTTTAGTGGGGGGGCCCGAGAGCAGTACTTC

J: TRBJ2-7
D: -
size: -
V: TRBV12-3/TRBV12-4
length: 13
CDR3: CASSLVSPGEQYF
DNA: TGTGCCAGCAGTTTAGTTTCCCCGGGGGAGCAGTACTTC

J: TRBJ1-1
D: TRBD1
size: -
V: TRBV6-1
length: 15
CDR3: CASSERQGAGTEAFF
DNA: TGTGCCAGCAGTGAGAGACAGGGGGCTGGCACTGAAGCTTTCTTT

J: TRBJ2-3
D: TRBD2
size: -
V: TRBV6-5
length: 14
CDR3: CASSYRGGPDTQYF
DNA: TGTGCCAGCAGTTATCGGGGGGGCCCAGATACGCAGTATTTT

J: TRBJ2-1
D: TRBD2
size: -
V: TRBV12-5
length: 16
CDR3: CASGSPGGGVYNEQFF
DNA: TGTGCTAGTGGTTCCCCCGGCGGGGGGGTTTACAATGAGCAGTTCTTC

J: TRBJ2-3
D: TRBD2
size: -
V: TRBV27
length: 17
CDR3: CASSFGSTSGGADTQYF
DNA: TGTGCCAGCAGTTTCGGGTCGACTAGCGGGGGGGCAGATACGCAGTATTTT

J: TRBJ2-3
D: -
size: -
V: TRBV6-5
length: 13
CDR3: CASSWRSTDTQYF
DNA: TGTGCCAGCAGTTGGAGAAGCACAGATACGCAGTATTTT

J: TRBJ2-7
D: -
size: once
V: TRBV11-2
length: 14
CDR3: CASRPSGLTDEQYF
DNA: TGTGCCAGCAGACCTAGTGGCCTTACGGACGAGCAGTACTTC

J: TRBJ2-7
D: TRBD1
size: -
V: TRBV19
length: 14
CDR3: CASSALGTGREQYF
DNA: TGTGCCAGTAGTGCCCTGGGGACAGGGCGCGAGCAGTACTTC

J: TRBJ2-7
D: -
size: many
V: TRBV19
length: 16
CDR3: CASSISLQGKYDEQYF
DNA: TGTGCCAGTAGTATAAGCCTTCAGGGGAAATACGACGAGCAGTACTTC

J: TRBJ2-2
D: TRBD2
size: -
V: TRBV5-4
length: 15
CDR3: CASSLRTGGAGELFF
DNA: TGTGCCAGCAGCTTAAGGACCGGGGGGGCCGGGGAGCTGTTTTTT